These 18 T cell receptor beta chains were all obtained from the same sample, sequenced in a study of control samples from healthy donors and cancer patients (dated by TCRdb to 2020 to 2022). The method behind the library was the immunoSEQ multiplex PCR assay. Here the immuneACCESS table is served through TCRdb, limited to in-frame sequences with V and J called. Missing clones are a known gap in these copies; in checked studies unresolved V genes cover under half, and the rest lacks a known reason. In this sample the table shows roughly 120,000 clones, roughly 92% of which occur a single time. 7.8% of the sample comes from the top ten. The sequenced material came from blood. The receptors originated from a woman between 18 and 29 years old in good health.

V gene TRBV7-3 combines with J gene TRBJ1-1, with 7 nucleotides matching TRBD1. This CDR3 is 16 amino acids long. The germline gives CDR1 SGHTA, CDR2 FQGTGA. V lost 5 bases to trimming and J lost 5 bases; unmatched junction nucleotides: 14. The CDR3 here is CASSPKDREEGTEAFF. The CDR3 nucleotides are TGTGCCAGCAGCCCTAAAGACAGGGAGGAGGGGACTGAAGCTTTCTTT.

The chain joins TRBV5-6 to TRBJ1-1; 7 nucleotides line up with TRBD1. Trimming removed 2 bases from V and 7 bases from J; junction bases left unmatched: 17. The CDR3 length is 17 residues. Germline V gene sequence: CDR1 SGHDT, CDR2 YYEEEE. CDR3 residues: CASSFSVGLGGEGEAFF. In DNA form, the CDR3 reads TGTGCCAGCAGCTTTAGTGTAGGTCTAGGGGGCGAAGGTGAAGCTTTCTTT.

The chain employs TRBV7-9 and TRBJ2-2; D gene uncertain. V lost 3 bases and J lost 4, with 3 bases in between. Germline V gene lookup returns CDR1 SEHNR and CDR2 FQNEAQ (reference sequence). This CDR3 spans 12 amino acids. This CDR3 is CASSFATGELFF. CDR3 DNA sequence: TGTGCCAGCAGCTTTGCCACCGGGGAGCTGTTTTTT.

CDR3 residues: CASSLAGQDGGTQYF. For the CDR3, the DNA is TGTGCCAGCAGCTTAGCGGGACAAGACGGGGGGACCCAGTACTTC. The V gene is TRBV7-8, the J gene TRBJ2-5, with D perhaps assigned TRBD1 or TRBD2 (6 bases each). V lost 0 bases and J lost 7, with 15 bases in between. The CDR3 has 15 amino acids. Germline values: CDR1 SGHVS, CDR2 FQNEAQ.

This clone was counted once. CDR3 region: CASSLGSLDTQYF. CDR3 bases: TGTGCCAGCAGCTTGGGTAGCTTGGATACGCAGTATTTT. This chain joins TRBV5-4 and TRBJ2-3, with D hard to call. Germline assignment: CDR1 SGHNT and CDR2 YYREEE (reference sequence). The ends were cut back, 0 bases at V and 6 bases at J, with 8 bases in the middle. CDR3 size: 13 residues.

The chain joins TRBV7-2 to TRBJ2-1; TRBD2 matches 9 bases. CDR3 length: 16 amino acids. Germline V gives CDR1 SGHTA, CDR2 FQGNSA. V lost 1 base, J lost 2 bases, and 3 bases stayed unmatched. CDR3: CASSLEASGAYNEQFF. The CDR3 region has the DNA TGTGCCAGCAGCTTAGAAGCTAGCGGGGCCTACAATGAGCAGTTCTTC.

V is TRBV7-2 and J is TRBJ2-3; 10 bases match TRBD1. The junction had 5 bases not matched to a gene; V was cut back by 1 base and J by 4 bases. CDR1 and CDR2 from the germline V gene are SGHTA and FQGNSA. The length of the CDR3 is 16 residues. CDR3 sequence reads: CASSLEGQGMSDTQYF. The CDR3 nucleotides are TGTGCCAGCAGCTTAGAGGGACAGGGGATGTCAGATACGCAGTATTTT. Combining the CDR3 with reference TRBV7-2 and TRBJ2-3 gives the whole variable domain GAGVSQSPSNKVTEKGKDVELRCDPISGHTALYWYRQSLGQGLEFLIYFQGNSAPDKSGLPSDRFSAERTGGSVSTLTIQRTQQEDSAVYLCASSLEGQGMSDTQYFGPGTRLTVL.

The chain joins TRBV5-1 to TRBJ2-7; 9 nucleotides match TRBD2. Trimming took 0 bases from V and 2 from J; bases not matched to a gene: 9. The CDR3 contains 17 residues. In germline, CDR1 is SGHRS, CDR2 YFSETQ. In nucleotides, the CDR3 is TGCGCCAGCAGCTTGGGTAGGAGCGGGGGGCCAACCTACGAGCAGTACTTC. Its protein product is CASSLGRSGGPTYEQYF.

This clone was picked up one time. This chain connects TRBV21-1 to TRBJ1-2; TRBD1 is the table's D call and was not checked against the DNA. TRBV21-1 is a pseudogene segment. This CDR3 spans 14 amino acids. The CDR3 DNA is TGTGCCAGCAGCAAAGAACAGGGAGACTATGGCTACACCTTC. This codes for CASSKEQGDYGYTF.

The chain combines TRBV7-2 with TRBJ1-3; D uncertain. V was cut by 1 base and J by 0 bases, with 7 bases left in between. Germline loops: CDR1 SGHTA, CDR2 FQGNSA. The CDR3 is 15 residues long. CDR3 nucleotide sequence: TGTGCCAGCAGCTTAGACCGGAACTCTGGAAACACCATATATTTT. Protein: CASSLDRNSGNTIYF.

The rearrangement uses TRBV27 and TRBJ1-2, with a tentative D call TRBD1 (5 bases). The V and J ends lost 0 bases and 4 bases respectively, with 6 bases between them. The length of the CDR3 is 13 residues. Germline V gene lookup returns CDR1 MNHEY and CDR2 SMNVEV (reference sequence). CDR3 region: CASSLSQGYGYTF. In nucleotides, the CDR3 is TGTGCCAGCAGTTTATCTCAGGGCTATGGCTACACCTTC.

The rearrangement links TRBV5-6 to TRBJ2-1; 14 bases align to TRBD2. This CDR3 spans 17 amino acids. Unmatched junction bases numbered 5, after V lost 2 bases and J lost 4 bases. Germline CDR1 reads SGHDT; CDR2 reads YYEEEE. The CDR3 nucleotides are TGTGCCAGCAGCTTTTTAGGGACTAGCGGGGGATACAATGAGCAGTTCTTC. This codes for CASSFLGTSGGYNEQFF. Full variable domain (missing parts from reference TRBV5-6 and TRBJ2-1): DAGVTQSPTHLIKTRGQQVTLRCSPKSGHDTVSWYQQALGQGPQFIFQYYEEEERQRGNFPDRFSGHQFPNYSSELNVNALLLGDSALYLCASSFLGTSGGYNEQFFGPGTRLTVL.

This rearrangement joins TRBV28 to TRBJ2-3; D remains ambiguous. Looked up from germline, CDR1 is MDHEN and CDR2 is SYDVKM. V was cut by 3 bases and J by 1 base, with 8 bases left in between. The CDR3 extends over 14 amino acids. The chain's CDR3 is CASSLVSGTDTQYF. DNA of the CDR3: TGTGCCAGCAGTTTGGTCTCCGGCACAGATACGCAGTATTTT.

This rearrangement joins TRBV27 to TRBJ2-3; a possible D gene is TRBD2 (6 bases). The CDR3 sequence is 15 residues long. V lost 7 bases, J lost 1 base, and 15 bases lay in between. CDR1 is MNHEY and CDR2 is SMNVEV in the germline V gene (reference sequence). CDR3 in DNA: TGTGCCAGCATGCCCCGGGACTCCGGCACAGATACGCAGTATTTT. The encoded protein is CASMPRDSGTDTQYF.

The V gene is TRBV19, the J gene TRBJ1-2, with 8 bases fitting TRBD1. V lost 7 bases, J lost 4 bases, and 11 bases stayed unmatched. The CDR3 consists of 15 residues. The germline V gene has CDR1 LNHDA and CDR2 SQIVND (reference sequence). CDR3 residues: CASKAQGVSGYGYTF. The CDR3 DNA reads as TGTGCCAGTAAAGCACAGGGGGTCTCTGGCTATGGCTACACCTTC.

This clone was seen a handful of times. The V gene is TRBV20-1, the J gene TRBJ1-2, with no clear D. The V end lost 3 bases, the J end lost 8 bases, and 13 bases lay between the germline ends. The length of the CDR3 is 12 residues. CDR1 is DFQATT and CDR2 is SNEGSKA in the germline V gene (reference sequence). CDR3 DNA: TGCAGTGCTAGTATTGACGAAATGGGCTACACCTTC. As protein: CSASIDEMGYTF.

The chain has TRBV5-1 and TRBJ1-5, with a weak D call TRBD1 (6 bases). CDR1 SGHRS and CDR2 YFSETQ come from the germline V gene. Deletions cut 0 bases from V and 7 bases from J, with 14 bases between. This CDR3 comprises 15 residues. CDR3 loop: CASSLDGRGTQPQHF. The DNA of the CDR3 is TGCGCCAGCAGCTTGGACGGCAGGGGAACGCAGCCCCAGCATTTT.

The genes are TRBV2 and TRBJ1-6; D is unclear. Germline values: CDR1 SNHLY, CDR2 FYNNEI. CDR3 length equals 13 residues. V gave up 8 bases and J gave up 1 base, with 6 bases separating them. This chain's CDR3 is CASRYSYNSPLHF. The CDR3 coding sequence is TGTGCCAGCCGCTATTCCTATAATTCACCCCTCCACTTT.